This T cell receptor beta chain was identified in a study of blood T cell repertoires in COVID-19. The CDR3 runs to 13 residues. Per the germline V gene, CDR1 is GTSNPN and CDR2 is SVGIG (reference sequence). V gave up 8 bases and J gave up 6 bases, with 19 bases separating them. The table came from immunoSEQ multiplex PCR; TCRdb's copy has only in-frame clones and leaves some out. The sample holds approximately 82,000 clones, approximately 90% seen once. The sequenced sample consisted of PBMCs or T cells enriched from blood (not recorded which). The source of this sequence is a woman between 45 and 60 years old with acute COVID-19. The chain combines TRBV30 with TRBJ1-1, with a weak D call TRBD1 (6 bases). DNA of the CDR3: TGTGCCGGGAACAGGGAATGGGAAGCTGAAGCTTTCTTT. It codes for CAGNREWEAEAFF.